These T cell receptor beta chains were read from a single sample in a study of cytotoxic CD8 clonotypes in ibrutinib-treated CLL. Some clones are missing from TCRdb's copy, which holds only in-frame ones; the method was immunoSEQ multiplex PCR. The sample shows hundreds of thousands of clones, 70% of them seen only once. The source material was PBMCs, sampled after 24 months of ibrutinib treatment. The source is a human donor with chronic lymphocytic leukemia. The CDR3 runs from the conserved cysteine through the conserved F or W. The order of the fields is clone size, J gene, D gene, V gene, CDR3 DNA, CDR3 protein. The D gene is left open where the match is weak. The size entry is marked missing in some rows and otherwise reads once, few, many or a size class.

>NA|TRBJ1-3|NA|TRBV30
TGTGCCTGGAGTGGTTTCACCGACTCTGGAAACACCATATATTTT
CAWSGFTDSGNTIYF
>NA|TRBJ2-5|NA|TRBV6-5
TGTGCCAGCAGGGACATGGGGGTAGAGACCCAGTACTTC
CASRDMGVETQYF
>NA|TRBJ1-4|TRBD1|TRBV28
TGTGCCAGCACCTCTACCGGGACAGGGTATTCTGAAAAACTGTTTTTT
CASTSTGTGYSEKLFF
>NA|TRBJ1-5|TRBD1|TRBV30
TGTGCCTGGAGTGGGGGACAGGGCCGCAATCAGCCCCAGCATTTT
CAWSGGQGRNQPQHF
>NA|TRBJ2-1|NA|TRBV11-2
TGTGCCAGCAGCTTAGAGGCAGACCTGAATGAGCAGTTCTTC
CASSLEADLNEQFF
>once|TRBJ2-3|TRBD2|TRBV5-6
TGTGCCAGCAGCTTCGGGACTAGCGGGAGGACGCAGTATTTT
CASSFGTSGRTQYF
>NA|TRBJ2-7|NA|TRBV11-2
TGTGCCAGCAGCTTAGATTCTCAGACTGCCTCCTACGAGCAGTACTTC
CASSLDSQTASYEQYF
>once|TRBJ2-1|TRBD1|TRBV27
TGTGCCAGCAGTTTATTGGGACAGGTCAATGAGCAGTTCTTC
CASSLLGQVNEQFF
>NA|TRBJ1-5|NA|TRBV7-2
TGTGCCAGCAGCAACGTTTGGGGGGCACAGTCCGGCAATCAGCCCCAGCATTTT
CASSNVWGAQSGNQPQHF
>NA|TRBJ1-5|TRBD1|TRBV18
TGTGCCAGCTCACCCGACAGGGTCAATCAGCCCCAGCATTTT
CASSPDRVNQPQHF
>NA|TRBJ2-7|NA|TRBV4-3
TGCGCCAGCAGCCAAGATGGGGGCCCCAGCTCCTACGAGCAGTACTTC
CASSQDGGPSSYEQYF
>NA|TRBJ2-1|TRBD1|TRBV7-9
TGTGCCAGCAGCGACGACAGGGGGCGGAATGAGCAGTTCTTC
CASSDDRGRNEQFF
>NA|TRBJ2-7|NA|TRBV18
TGTGCCAGCTCAAGGACGGGGGACTACGAGCAGTACTTC
CASSRTGDYEQYF
>NA|TRBJ2-7|TRBD1|TRBV7-2
TGTGCCAGCAGCTCAACAGGGGTCGGCGAGCAGTACTTC
CASSSTGVGEQYF
>NA|TRBJ2-3|TRBD2|TRBV5-1
TGCGCCAGCAGCCCCCCGGGAAGCGGGAGAGGATCGACGCAGTATTTT
CASSPPGSGRGSTQYF
>NA|TRBJ2-5|TRBD2|TRBV9
TGTGCCAGCAGCCCTTCTAGCGGGAGAGGACAAGAGACCCAGTACTTC
CASSPSSGRGQETQYF
>NA|TRBJ2-7|TRBD1|TRBV28
TGTGCCAGCAACCCGACAGGGGGCTGGGAGCAGTACTTC
CASNPTGGWEQYF
>NA|TRBJ2-2|NA|TRBV19
TGTGCCAGTAGTCGAGACAGGATCGGGGAGCTGTTTTTT
CASSRDRIGELFF
>NA|TRBJ2-3|NA|TRBV27
TGTGCCAGCGGTCGACAGGAGGTCACAGATACGCAGTATTTT
CASGRQEVTDTQYF
>NA|TRBJ2-7|TRBD1|TRBV5-1
TGCGCCAGCAGCTTGTTACAGGGGGTGAGTGAGCAGTACTTC
CASSLLQGVSEQYF
>NA|TRBJ1-1|NA|TRBV7-3
TGTGCCAGCAGCCTGACGAGTGTGGGCACTGAAGCTTTCTTT
CASSLTSVGTEAFF
>NA|TRBJ2-1|NA|TRBV28
TGTGCCAGCAGCCAGGAGGGGGATGAGCAGTTCTTC
CASSQEGDEQFF
>NA|TRBJ2-1|NA|TRBV6-5
TGTGCCAGCAAAGGGACCTACTCTTTCTACAATGAGCAGTTCTTC
CASKGTYSFYNEQFF
>NA|TRBJ1-3|TRBD1|TRBV6-5
TGTGCCAGCACCATGACAGGGGCGTCTGGAAACACCATATATTTT
CASTMTGASGNTIYF
>NA|TRBJ2-5|TRBD2|TRBV4-2
TGTGCCAGCAGCCAAGGAGCGGGAGAAGGTCAAGAGACCCAGTACTTC
CASSQGAGEGQETQYF
>NA|TRBJ1-3|NA|TRBV28
TGTGCCAGCAGTTTCGACGGTCGCTCTGGAAACACCATATATTTT
CASSFDGRSGNTIYF
>NA|TRBJ2-3|TRBD1|TRBV11-1
TGTGCCAGCAGCGGCACCGGGACAGCTGCCACAGATACGCAGTATTTT
CASSGTGTAATDTQYF
>NA|TRBJ1-2|NA|TRBV11-1
TGTGCCAGCAGCCCTGCGGGCAGAACGGGAGGCTACACCTTC
CASSPAGRTGGYTF
>NA|TRBJ2-1|TRBD2|TRBV4-1
TGCGCCAGCAGCCAGGGTAGCGGGGTTCTATCTTACAATGAGCAGTTCTTC
CASSQGSGVLSYNEQFF
>NA|TRBJ1-4|NA|TRBV5-1
TGCGCCAGCAGCTTTAGTAGCTGGACAGCAACTAATGAAAAACTGTTTTTT
CASSFSSWTATNEKLFF
>NA|TRBJ2-5|NA|TRBV27
TGTGCCAGCAGTTTAGGGACCGCTACGGAGGGAGAGACCCAGTACTTC
CASSLGTATEGETQYF
>NA|TRBJ2-7|TRBD1|TRBV11-2
TGTGCCAGCAGCACTCGGGACAGGAGTTTTACCTACGAGCAGTACTTC
CASSTRDRSFTYEQYF
>once|TRBJ2-7|TRBD1|TRBV2
TGTGCCAGCATGGGGACAGGGGCCTACGAGCAGTACTTC
CASMGTGAYEQYF
>NA|TRBJ2-1|NA|TRBV19
TGTGCCAGTAGTACGGGCCCGGGTCCGACCTACAATGAGCAGTTCTTC
CASSTGPGPTYNEQFF
>NA|TRBJ2-1|NA|TRBV25-1
TGTGCCAGCAGTGACCGCGACGGCGCCGGCTCCTACAATGAGCAGTTCTTC
CASSDRDGAGSYNEQFF
>once|TRBJ1-5|NA|TRBV4-1
TGCGCCAGCAGTCTAGTCAGATATAGCAATCAGCCCCAGCATTTT
CASSLVRYSNQPQHF
>NA|TRBJ2-1|TRBD2|TRBV9
TGTGCCAGCAGCGTAGAGGGACTAGCGGGGAACTACAATGAGCAGTTCTTC
CASSVEGLAGNYNEQFF
>NA|TRBJ2-1|TRBD2|TRBV19
TGTGCCAGTAGAGTTACTAGCGGAGCGTACAATGAGCAGTTCTTC
CASRVTSGAYNEQFF
>NA|TRBJ2-2|NA|TRBV6-5
TGTGCCAGCAGCGCTTACAGGGCGGACGGGGAGCTGTTTTTT
CASSAYRADGELFF
>NA|TRBJ2-1|NA|TRBV7-3
TGTGCCAGCAGCTTAAGGCGGGGTGGCTATGAGCAGTTCTTC
CASSLRRGGYEQFF
>NA|TRBJ1-5|TRBD1|TRBV6-5
TGTGCCAGCAGTTTTGGCAGGGGGCAGCCCCAGCATTTT
CASSFGRGQPQHF
>NA|TRBJ2-3|TRBD2|TRBV11-2
TGTGCCAGCAGCTTTCGACTAGCGGGAGGATCAGCAGATACGCAGTATTTT
CASSFRLAGGSADTQYF
>NA|TRBJ2-2|TRBD1|TRBV29-1
TGCAGCACTCCCGGGACAGGGTCCGGGGAGCTGTTTTTT
CSTPGTGSGELFF